This is a list of T cell receptor beta chains from one sample in a study of T cell repertoires in cytomegalovirus infection. From the reads, TCRdb called clonotypes with MiXCR, one entry per CDR3 protein. The repertoire holds over 150,000 distinct CDR3 sequences, with around 15% as singletons. The sequenced sample consisted of PBMCs. The receptors originated from a human donor in good health (CMV status not recorded). Some clones in this sample may be carry-over from other donors' samples. The CDR3 runs from the conserved cysteine through the conserved F or W. D genes are given only for firm matches. Where a row states a size, it is once, few, many or the class of an expanded clone; other rows omit it.

V gene	D gene	clone size	J gene	CDR3 protein	CDR3 DNA
TRBV30	.	.	TRBJ1-1	CAWSVQGVEAFF	TGTGCCTGGAGTGTACAAGGGGTGGAAGCTTTCTTT
TRBV11-3	.	few	TRBJ2-1	CASSHLGGSYNEQFF	TGTGCCAGCAGCCACTTAGGGGGCTCCTACAATGAGCAGTTCTTC
TRBV7-2	TRBD2	many	TRBJ2-5	CASSSRLAGVLETQYF	TGTGCCAGCAGCTCACGACTAGCGGGAGTTCTGGAGACCCAGTACTTC
TRBV6-5	TRBD2	few	TRBJ2-7	CASSYDGLAKPYEQYF	TGTGCCAGCAGTTATGATGGACTAGCGAAACCCTACGAGCAGTACTTC
TRBV6-2/TRBV6-3	.	many	TRBJ1-2	CASSPDMGTGTETF	TGTGCCAGCAGTCCTGACATGGGGACGGGGACTGAGACCTTC
TRBV7-2	.	many	TRBJ2-7	CASSDTDITEQYF	TGTGCCAGCAGTGATACCGACATAACCGAGCAGTACTTC
TRBV2	.	few	TRBJ1-2	CASSDLMGPRNGYTF	TGTGCCAGCAGTGATCTCATGGGGCCGAGGAATGGCTACACCTTC
TRBV7-2	.	many	TRBJ2-1	CASSFPQGSYNEQFF	TGTGCCAGCAGCTTCCCGCAGGGATCCTACAATGAGCAGTTCTTC
TRBV9	.	.	TRBJ2-7	CASSPRVAEFYEQYF	TGTGCCAGCAGCCCTCGGGTAGCGGAGTTCTACGAGCAGTACTTC
TRBV29-1	.	few	TRBJ2-2	CSVHNKTGELFF	TGCAGCGTCCACAATAAGACCGGGGAGCTGTTTTTT
TRBV7-2	.	many	TRBJ1-3	CASSRQRSGNTIYF	TGTGCCAGCAGCCGACAGCGCTCTGGAAACACCATATATTTT
TRBV12-5	.	many	TRBJ1-1	CASGPLVGNTEAFF	TGTGCTAGTGGTCCCCTTGTGGGCAACACTGAAGCTTTCTTT
TRBV12-3/TRBV12-4	.	.	TRBJ1-1	CASSLKGRGHAEAFF	TGTGCCAGCAGTTTAAAAGGTCGGGGGCACGCTGAAGCTTTCTTT
TRBV5-4	TRBD2	many	TRBJ2-7	CASSLELAAYEQYF	TGTGCCAGCAGCTTGGAGCTAGCGGCCTACGAGCAGTACTTC
TRBV2	TRBD1	few	TRBJ1-1	CASSGDRSNTEAFF	TGTGCCAGCAGTGGGGACAGGTCGAACACTGAAGCTTTCTTT
TRBV11-3	.	many	TRBJ1-1	CASSSSGPSREAFF	TGTGCCAGCAGCTCCTCGGGGCCGTCGCGGGAAGCTTTCTTT
TRBV29-1	TRBD2	.	TRBJ2-3	CSVSKGLARTQYF	TGCAGCGTTTCCAAGGGACTAGCTAGGACGCAGTATTTT
TRBV15	.	few	TRBJ1-5	CATSRDSSNQPQHF	TGTGCCACCAGCAGGGACAGTAGCAATCAGCCCCAGCATTTT
TRBV20-1	TRBD2	many	TRBJ2-1	CSARLAEQYNEQFF	TGCAGTGCCCGGCTAGCGGAACAATACAATGAGCAGTTCTTC
TRBV7-2	.	many	TRBJ1-6	CASSLETGGNSPLHF	TGTGCCAGCAGCTTAGAGACAGGTGGGAATTCACCCCTCCACTTT
TRBV7-2	.	many	TRBJ1-5	CASSLVVNQPQHF	TGTGCCAGCAGCTTAGTGGTCAATCAGCCCCAGCATTTT
TRBV7-2	.	many	TRBJ1-5	CASSLGGLWQPQHF	TGTGCCAGCAGCTTAGGTGGGTTGTGGCAGCCCCAGCATTTT
TRBV7-9	.	many	TRBJ2-3	CASSSNPRTESTDTQYF	TGTGCCAGCAGTTCTAACCCTCGGACAGAAAGCACAGATACGCAGTATTTT
TRBV12-3/TRBV12-4	TRBD1	.	TRBJ2-2	CASSLRQGAGGELFF	TGTGCCAGCAGTTTACGGCAGGGGGCTGGCGGGGAGCTGTTTTTT
TRBV15	.	.	TRBJ1-2	CATSTKTPPRGYTF	TGTGCCACCAGCACCAAGACACCGCCGAGGGGCTACACCTTC
TRBV19	TRBD2	few	TRBJ2-1	CASSIREGRHEQFF	TGTGCCAGTAGTATCCGGGAGGGCCGCCATGAGCAGTTCTTC
TRBV29-1	.	.	TRBJ2-7	CSVRGFSYEQYF	TGCAGCGTTAGGGGATTCTCCTACGAGCAGTACTTC
TRBV15	TRBD1	many	TRBJ1-5	CATSYNRGSNQPQHF	TGTGCCACCAGTTATAACAGGGGTAGCAATCAGCCCCAGCATTTT
TRBV5-1	.	many	TRBJ1-1	CASSGRVPAEAFF	TGCGCCAGCAGCGGCAGGGTACCCGCTGAAGCTTTCTTT
TRBV7-3	.	many	TRBJ2-2	CASSLGNLAGELFF	TGTGCCAGCAGCTTAGGCAACTTAGCCGGGGAGCTGTTTTTT
TRBV29-1	.	few	TRBJ2-3	CSFFRRGIADTQYF	TGCAGCTTTTTTCGTCGGGGTATTGCAGATACGCAGTATTTT
TRBV4-3	TRBD1	many	TRBJ2-7	CASSLGQQGSIPHEQYF	TGCGCCAGCAGCCTTGGACAACAGGGGTCGATCCCCCACGAGCAGTACTTC
TRBV12-3/TRBV12-4	.	.	TRBJ2-7	CASSLAQGPYEQYF	TGTGCCAGCAGTTTAGCCCAGGGACCCTACGAGCAGTACTTC
TRBV12-3/TRBV12-4	.	few	TRBJ2-5	CASNPGILGETQYF	TGTGCCAGCAATCCCGGTATTCTTGGAGAGACCCAGTACTTC
TRBV12-3/TRBV12-4	.	many	TRBJ1-2	CASRARGEIYGYTF	TGTGCCAGCAGGGCCCGGGGTGAAATCTATGGCTACACCTTC
TRBV28	TRBD1	few	TRBJ1-1	CASSSHGQGLNEAFF	TGTGCCAGCAGTTCCCATGGACAGGGGTTGAATGAAGCTTTCTTT
TRBV20-1	TRBD1	.	TRBJ2-2	CSARVGTGDTGELFF	TGCAGTGCTAGAGTGGGAACAGGGGACACCGGGGAGCTGTTTTTT
TRBV7-6	.	many	TRBJ2-6	CASSPAGANVLTF	TGTGCCAGCAGCCCCGCCGGGGCCAACGTCCTGACTTTC
TRBV18	TRBD1	.	TRBJ2-5	CASSTSGTGPQETQYF	TGTGCCAGCTCAACCTCCGGGACAGGGCCCCAAGAGACCCAGTACTTC
TRBV7-2	TRBD2	many	TRBJ2-5	CASSPSGIPQETQYF	TGTGCCAGCAGCCCTAGCGGGATCCCCCAAGAGACCCAGTACTTC